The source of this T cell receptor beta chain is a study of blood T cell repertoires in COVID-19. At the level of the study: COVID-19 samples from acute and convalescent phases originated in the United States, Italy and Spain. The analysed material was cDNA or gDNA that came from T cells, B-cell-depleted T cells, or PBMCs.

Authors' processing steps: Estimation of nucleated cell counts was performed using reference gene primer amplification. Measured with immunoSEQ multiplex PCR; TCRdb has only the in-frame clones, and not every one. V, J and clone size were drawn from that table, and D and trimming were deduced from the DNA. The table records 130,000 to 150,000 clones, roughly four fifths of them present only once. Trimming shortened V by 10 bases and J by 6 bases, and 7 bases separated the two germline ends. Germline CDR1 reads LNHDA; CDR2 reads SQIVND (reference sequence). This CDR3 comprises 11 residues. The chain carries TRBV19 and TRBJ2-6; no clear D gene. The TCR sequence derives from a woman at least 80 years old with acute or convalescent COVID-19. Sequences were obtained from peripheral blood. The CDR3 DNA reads TGTGCCACCGGTTCGGCCAACGTCCTGACTTTC. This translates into CATGSANVLTF.